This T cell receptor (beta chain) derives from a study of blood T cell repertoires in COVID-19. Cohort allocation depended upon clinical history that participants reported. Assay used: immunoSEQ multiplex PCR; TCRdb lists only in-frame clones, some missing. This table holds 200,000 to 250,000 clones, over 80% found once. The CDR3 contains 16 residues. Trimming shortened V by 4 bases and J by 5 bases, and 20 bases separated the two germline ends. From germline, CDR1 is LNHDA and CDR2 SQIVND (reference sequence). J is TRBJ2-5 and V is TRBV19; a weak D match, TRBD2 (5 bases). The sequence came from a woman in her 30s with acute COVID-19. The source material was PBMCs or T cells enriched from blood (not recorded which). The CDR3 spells CASSTSRGWVSETQYF. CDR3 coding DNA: TGTGCCAGTAGTACCTCCCGGGGTTGGGTGTCGGAGACCCAGTACTTC.